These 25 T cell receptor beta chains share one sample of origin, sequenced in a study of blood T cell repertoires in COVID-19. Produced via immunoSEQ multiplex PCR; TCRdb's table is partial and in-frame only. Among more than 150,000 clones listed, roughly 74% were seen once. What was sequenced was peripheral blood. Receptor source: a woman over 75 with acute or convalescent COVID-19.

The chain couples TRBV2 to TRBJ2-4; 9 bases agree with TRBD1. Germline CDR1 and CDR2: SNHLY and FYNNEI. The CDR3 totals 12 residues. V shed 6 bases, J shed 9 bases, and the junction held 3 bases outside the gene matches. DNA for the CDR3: TGTGCCAGCAGGACAGGGGGGGGCATTCAGTACTTC. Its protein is CASRTGGGIQYF. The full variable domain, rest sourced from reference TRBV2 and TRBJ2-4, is EPEVTQTPSHQVTQMGQEVILRCVPISNHLYFYWYRQILGQKVEFLVSFYNNEISEKSEIFDDQFSVERPDGSNFTLKIRSTKLEDSAMYFCASRTGGGIQYFGAGTRLSVL.

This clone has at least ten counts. CDR3 coding DNA: TGTGCCAGTAGGAGGACAGGCCTTGTGGGGACTGAAGCTTTCTTT. Its protein is CASRRTGLVGTEAFF. The V and J genes are TRBV19 and TRBJ1-1; TRBD1 agrees at 7 bases. The CDR3 has 15 amino acids. Germline V lookup: CDR1 LNHDA, CDR2 SQIVND (reference sequence). Trimming removed 6 bases from V and 5 bases from J; junction bases left unmatched: 12.

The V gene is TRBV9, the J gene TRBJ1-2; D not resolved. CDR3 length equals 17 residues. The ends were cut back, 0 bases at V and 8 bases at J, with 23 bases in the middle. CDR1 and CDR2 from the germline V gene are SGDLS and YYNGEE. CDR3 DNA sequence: TGTGCCAGCAGCGTAGGAGGGAGCGCACCTTCCTCGTGGGGCTACACCTTC. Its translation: CASSVGGSAPSSWGYTF.

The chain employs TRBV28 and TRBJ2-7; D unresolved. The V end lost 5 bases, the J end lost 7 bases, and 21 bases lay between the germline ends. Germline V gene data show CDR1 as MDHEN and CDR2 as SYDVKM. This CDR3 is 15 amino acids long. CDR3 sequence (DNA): TGTGCCAGCAGTCCTATTGGTCAGGTGTTAAATGAGCAGTACTTC. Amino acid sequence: CASSPIGQVLNEQYF.

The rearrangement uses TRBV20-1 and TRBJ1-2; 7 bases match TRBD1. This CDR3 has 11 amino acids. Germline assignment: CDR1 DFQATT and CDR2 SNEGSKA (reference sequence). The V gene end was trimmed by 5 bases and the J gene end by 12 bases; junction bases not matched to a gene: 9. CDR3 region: CSADLRDSHTF. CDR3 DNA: TGCAGTGCTGATCTTCGGGACAGTCACACCTTC.

CDR3 region: CASRGTVNSPLHF. The CDR3 coding sequence is TGTGCCAGCAGAGGGACAGTGAATTCACCCCTCCACTTT. The chain uses TRBV12-3 or TRBV12-4 and TRBJ1-6; 7 bases agree with TRBD1. The CDR3 length is 13 residues. The V segment lost 6 bases and the J segment 7 bases; nucleotides outside the gene matches: 3.

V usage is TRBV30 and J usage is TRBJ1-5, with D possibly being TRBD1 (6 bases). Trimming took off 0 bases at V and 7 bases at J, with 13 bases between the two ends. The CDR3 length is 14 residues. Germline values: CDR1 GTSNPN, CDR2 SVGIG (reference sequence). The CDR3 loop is CAWSVRGGDQPQHF. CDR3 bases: TGTGCCTGGAGTGTACGGGGGGGCGACCAGCCCCAGCATTTT.

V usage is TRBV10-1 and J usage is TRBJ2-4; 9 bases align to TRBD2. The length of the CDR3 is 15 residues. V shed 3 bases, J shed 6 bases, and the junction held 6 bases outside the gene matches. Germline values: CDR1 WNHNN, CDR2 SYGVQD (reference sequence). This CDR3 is CASSDETSGPNIQYF. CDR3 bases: TGCGCCAGCAGTGATGAAACTAGCGGGCCAAACATTCAGTACTTC.

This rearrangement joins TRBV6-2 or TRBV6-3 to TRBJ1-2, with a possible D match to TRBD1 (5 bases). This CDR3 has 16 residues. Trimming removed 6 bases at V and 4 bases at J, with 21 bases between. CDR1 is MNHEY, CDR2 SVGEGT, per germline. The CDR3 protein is CASRPSNGGILYGYTF. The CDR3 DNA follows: TGTGCCAGCAGACCTTCAAACGGGGGGATCCTCTATGGCTACACCTTC.

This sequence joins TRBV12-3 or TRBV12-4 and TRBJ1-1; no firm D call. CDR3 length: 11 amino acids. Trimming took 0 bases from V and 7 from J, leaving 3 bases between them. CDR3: CASSLAFEAFF. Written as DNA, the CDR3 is TGTGCCAGCAGTTTAGCCTTTGAAGCTTTCTTT.

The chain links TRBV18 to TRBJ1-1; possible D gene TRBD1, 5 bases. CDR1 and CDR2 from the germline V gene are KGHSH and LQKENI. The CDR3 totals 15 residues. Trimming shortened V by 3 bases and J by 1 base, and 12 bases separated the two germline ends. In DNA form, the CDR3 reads TGTGCCAGCTCACCCACCCAGGGTACGAACACTGAAGCTTTCTTT. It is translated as CASSPTQGTNTEAFF.

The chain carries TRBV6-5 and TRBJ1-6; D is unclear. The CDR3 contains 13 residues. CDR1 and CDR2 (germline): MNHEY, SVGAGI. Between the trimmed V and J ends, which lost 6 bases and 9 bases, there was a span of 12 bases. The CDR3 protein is CASRTGRSSPLHF. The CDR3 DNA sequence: TGTGCCAGCAGGACGGGAAGGTCTTCACCCCTCCACTTT.

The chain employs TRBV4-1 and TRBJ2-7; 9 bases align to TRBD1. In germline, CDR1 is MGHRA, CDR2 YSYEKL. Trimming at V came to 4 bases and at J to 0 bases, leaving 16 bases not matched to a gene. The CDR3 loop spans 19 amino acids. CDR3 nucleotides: TGCGCCAGCAGCCTTATCTCCGGGGGTGGGACAGGGATCTCCTACGAGCAGTACTTC. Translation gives CASSLISGGGTGISYEQYF.

The CDR3 DNA reads as TGTGCCAGTAGTCCCCTGACGGGCTCCTACAATGAGCAGTTCTTC. This encodes CASSPLTGSYNEQFF. The rearrangement joins TRBV19 to TRBJ2-1; D remains unclear. From germline, CDR1 is LNHDA and CDR2 SQIVND (reference sequence). V was pared by 5 bases and J by 0 bases, with 11 bases between. The CDR3 consists of 15 residues.

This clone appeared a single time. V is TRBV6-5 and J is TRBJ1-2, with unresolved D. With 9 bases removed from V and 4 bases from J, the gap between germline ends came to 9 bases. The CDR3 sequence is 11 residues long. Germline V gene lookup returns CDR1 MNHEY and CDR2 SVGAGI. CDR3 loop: CASVRAYGYTF. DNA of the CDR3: TGTGCCAGTGTTAGAGCCTATGGCTACACCTTC.

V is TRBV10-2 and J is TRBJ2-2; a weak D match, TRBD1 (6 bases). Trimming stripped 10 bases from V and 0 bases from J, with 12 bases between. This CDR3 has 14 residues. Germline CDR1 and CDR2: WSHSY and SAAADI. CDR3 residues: CATQGSANTGELFF. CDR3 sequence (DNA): TGCGCCACCCAGGGGTCCGCGAACACCGGGGAGCTGTTTTTT.

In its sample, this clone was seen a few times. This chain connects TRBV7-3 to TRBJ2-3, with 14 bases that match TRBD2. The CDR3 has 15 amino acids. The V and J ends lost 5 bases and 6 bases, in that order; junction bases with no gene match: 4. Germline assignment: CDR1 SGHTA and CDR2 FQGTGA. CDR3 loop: CASSKTSGRGDTQYF. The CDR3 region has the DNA TGTGCCAGCAGCAAGACTAGCGGGAGGGGGGATACGCAGTATTTT.

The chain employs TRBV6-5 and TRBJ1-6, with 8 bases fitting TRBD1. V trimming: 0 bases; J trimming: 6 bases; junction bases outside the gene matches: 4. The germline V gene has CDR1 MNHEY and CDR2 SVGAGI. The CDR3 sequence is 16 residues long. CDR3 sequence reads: CASSYSGTGRNSPLHF. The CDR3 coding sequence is TGTGCCAGCAGTTACTCGGGGACAGGCCGTAATTCACCCCTCCACTTT.

The CDR3 region is CAWRVADGVPLHF. CDR3 in DNA: TGTGCCTGGAGAGTCGCGGACGGGGTGCCCCTCCACTTT. The genes are TRBV30 and TRBJ1-6, with D uncertain. Germline CDR1 GTSNPN, CDR2 SVGIG (reference sequence). The CDR3 is 13 residues long. Trimming stripped 3 bases from V and 13 bases from J, with 16 bases between.

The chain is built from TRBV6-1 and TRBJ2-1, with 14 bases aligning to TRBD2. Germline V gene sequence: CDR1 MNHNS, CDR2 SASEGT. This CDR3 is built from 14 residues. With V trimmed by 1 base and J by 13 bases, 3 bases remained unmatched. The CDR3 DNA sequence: TGTGCCAGCAGTGAAGTGGGACTAGCGGGAGAACAGTTCTTC. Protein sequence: CASSEVGLAGEQFF.

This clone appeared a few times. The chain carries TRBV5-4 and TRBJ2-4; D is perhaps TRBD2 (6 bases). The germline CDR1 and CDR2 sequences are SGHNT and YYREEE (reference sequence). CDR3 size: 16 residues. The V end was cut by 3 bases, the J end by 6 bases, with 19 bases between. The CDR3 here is CASSSGGGGLRNIQYF. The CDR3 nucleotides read TGTGCCAGCAGCTCCGGGGGTGGGGGTCTGAGAAACATTCAGTACTTC.

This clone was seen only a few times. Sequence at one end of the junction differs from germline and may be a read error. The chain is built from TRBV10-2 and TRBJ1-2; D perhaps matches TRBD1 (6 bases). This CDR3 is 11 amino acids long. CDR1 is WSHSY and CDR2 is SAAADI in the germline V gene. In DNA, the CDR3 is TGCGCCAGCAGTGGCGGTACAGGGCCAGGTTTT. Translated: CASSGGTGPGF.

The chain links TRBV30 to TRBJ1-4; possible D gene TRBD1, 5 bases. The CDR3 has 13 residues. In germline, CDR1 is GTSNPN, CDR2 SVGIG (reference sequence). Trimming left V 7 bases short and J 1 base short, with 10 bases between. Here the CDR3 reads CALTRETNEKLFF. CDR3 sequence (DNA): TGTGCCTTGACCAGGGAAACTAATGAAAAACTGTTTTTT.

Written as DNA, the CDR3 is TGCGCCAGCAGCTTGGGGGGACAGGGCTACGAGCAGTACTTC. Its translation: CASSLGGQGYEQYF. The rearrangement joins TRBV5-1 to TRBJ2-7, with 9 bases matching TRBD1. The ends lost 0 bases at V and 3 bases at J; junction bases unmatched: 1. The CDR3 contains 14 residues. Germline values: CDR1 SGHRS, CDR2 YFSETQ.

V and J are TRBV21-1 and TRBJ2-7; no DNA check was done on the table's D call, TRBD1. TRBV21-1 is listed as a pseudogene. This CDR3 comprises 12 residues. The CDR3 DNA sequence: TGTGCCAGCAGAAGGGGGCTCTACGAGCAGTACTTC. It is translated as CASRRGLYEQYF.